The 18 T cell receptor beta chains below all came from one sample that was sequenced in a study of blood T cell repertoires in COVID-19 (dated by TCRdb to 2020 to 2021). The receptor library was made with the immunoSEQ multiplex PCR assay. What TCRdb holds here is the immuneACCESS table cut down to in-frame rearrangements. Part of the clones is not present; checked against another copy, under half of the missing clones reflect an unresolved V gene, and the others are unexplained. In this sample the table shows fewer than 300,000 clones, about 91% of which occur a single time. In total, the top ten clones hold more than 1% of the sample. The specimen sequenced was PBMCs or T cells enriched from blood (not recorded which). These receptors originate from a woman in her forties with acute COVID-19.

As DNA, the CDR3 is TGTGCCAGCAGTTTAGGGGCCCTGGACAATCAGCCCCAGCATTTT. It specifies CASSLGALDNQPQHF. The gene calls are TRBV27 and TRBJ1-5, with D tentatively TRBD1 (5 bases). The germline gives CDR1 MNHEY, CDR2 SMNVEV (reference sequence). The CDR3 covers 15 residues. V lost 2 bases to trimming and J lost 3 bases, with 11 bases between them.

This sequence joins TRBV9 and TRBJ1-1; 10 nucleotides align to TRBD1. Germline CDR1 SGDLS, CDR2 YYNGEE. The CDR3 contains 14 residues. The trim removed 4 bases at V and 5 bases at J, leaving 5 bases unmatched. The CDR3 nucleotides are TGTGCCAGCAGCAAGACAGGGGGCCATACTGAAGCTTTCTTT. Amino acids: CASSKTGGHTEAFF.

The genes are TRBV19 and TRBJ1-6, with 9 bases aligning to TRBD1. Looked up from germline, CDR1 is LNHDA and CDR2 is SQIVND (reference sequence). V trimming: 9 bases; J trimming: 6 bases; junction bases outside the gene matches: 6. This CDR3 spans 14 amino acids. The CDR3 is CASNGDRANSPLHF. The CDR3 region has the DNA TGTGCCAGCAACGGGGACAGGGCTAATTCACCCCTCCACTTT.

This rearrangement joins TRBV4-3 to TRBJ2-1, with D possibly matching TRBD2 (6 bases). Per germline, CDR1 LGHNA and CDR2 YSLEER. The CDR3 totals 16 residues. V was pared by 5 bases and J by 10 bases, with 24 bases between. Here the CDR3 reads CASSSPLFSGLGEQFF. CDR3 in DNA: TGCGCCAGCAGCTCACCCCTGTTTAGCGGCTTAGGAGAGCAGTTCTTC.

The chain is built from TRBV5-1 and TRBJ1-2; TRBD1 agrees at 7 bases. This CDR3 region has 17 residues. V shed 4 bases, J shed 0 bases, and the junction held 12 bases outside the gene matches. CDR1 and CDR2 (germline): SGHRS, YFSETQ. The CDR3 here is CASSPRQGPTANYGYTF. DNA for the CDR3: TGCGCCAGCAGCCCCCGACAGGGACCCACAGCTAACTATGGCTACACCTTC.

The chain's CDR3 is CASSITGANTGELFF. The CDR3 DNA is TGTGCCAGTAGTATTACGGGTGCGAACACCGGGGAGCTGTTTTTT. The chain links TRBV19 to TRBJ2-2; the D is unclear. The CDR3 spans 15 residues. Trimming cost V 3 bases and J 0 bases, with 8 bases left between them. Germline-derived CDR1 and CDR2 are LNHDA and SQIVND (reference sequence).

The chain employs TRBV15 and TRBJ2-7; possible D gene TRBD2, 6 bases. The V and J ends lost 0 bases and 5 bases respectively, with 14 bases between them. Germline-derived CDR1 and CDR2 are LNHNV and YYDKDF (reference sequence). The CDR3 has 15 amino acids. The CDR3 loop is CATSREWGETDEQYF. The CDR3 DNA sequence: TGTGCCACCAGCAGAGAGTGGGGGGAAACAGACGAGCAGTACTTC.

This clone was seen only once. The J gene is TRBJ1-1, the V gene TRBV19; 7 bases match TRBD1. Trimming at V came to 7 bases and at J to 10 bases, leaving 15 bases not matched to a gene. The CDR3 contains 14 residues. CDR1 and CDR2 from the germline V gene are LNHDA and SQIVND (reference sequence). The CDR3 DNA sequence: TGTGCCAGTACCCTTCAAGAGGACAGGTCGATAGCTTTCTTT. It is translated as CASTLQEDRSIAFF.

This chain connects TRBV19 to TRBJ1-4; D is undetermined. Trimming shortened V by 8 bases and J by 7 bases, and 17 bases separated the two germline ends. Per the germline V gene, CDR1 is LNHDA and CDR2 is SQIVND (reference sequence). This CDR3 contains 14 residues. CDR3 sequence: CASWTAVEGEKLFF. In DNA, the CDR3 is TGTGCCAGTTGGACGGCTGTGGAGGGTGAAAAACTGTTTTTT.

V usage is TRBV7-3 and J usage is TRBJ2-1; 11 bases are shared with TRBD2. V gave up 1 base and J gave up 0 bases; unmatched junction bases: 8. The CDR3 loop spans 19 amino acids. The germline V gene encodes CDR1 SGHTA and CDR2 FQGTGA. This CDR3 is CASSLSGTSGLYSYNEQFF. In DNA form, the CDR3 reads TGTGCCAGCAGCTTAAGCGGGACTAGCGGACTATACTCCTACAATGAGCAGTTCTTC.

The J gene is TRBJ1-5, the V gene TRBV19, with 11 bases that match TRBD1. CDR1 LNHDA and CDR2 SQIVND come from the germline V gene (reference sequence). The V segment lost 5 bases and the J segment 6 bases; nucleotides outside the gene matches: 12. This CDR3 comprises 17 residues. The CDR3 nucleotides are TGTGCCAGTAGTTCCGGACAGGGGGCGTCTAATGGTCAGCCCCAGCATTTT. Its translation: CASSSGQGASNGQPQHF.

The V gene is TRBV13, the J gene TRBJ1-3; D remains unclear. CDR3 length: 15 residues. V lost 2 bases and J 0 bases, leaving 8 bases between the germline ends. The germline V gene encodes CDR1 PRHDT and CDR2 FYEKMQ (reference sequence). Written as DNA, the CDR3 is TGTGCCAGCAGCTTAAACCCTAGCTCTGGAAACACCATATATTTT. Its protein product is CASSLNPSSGNTIYF.

The V and J genes are TRBV7-2 and TRBJ1-5; 7 bases fit TRBD1. Per the germline V gene, CDR1 is SGHTA and CDR2 is FQGNSA. There are 15 residues in the CDR3. V trimming: 5 bases; J trimming: 6 bases; junction bases outside the gene matches: 10. The DNA for the CDR3 is TGTGCCAGCAGCCCTTGGGGGACAGCTGGTCAGCCCCAGCATTTT. Residues: CASSPWGTAGQPQHF.

The V gene is TRBV5-1, the J gene TRBJ1-2; 7 nucleotides line up with TRBD1. The CDR3 loop spans 17 amino acids. Per the germline V gene, CDR1 is SGHRS and CDR2 is YFSETQ. The junction had 18 bases not matched to a gene; V was cut back by 9 bases and J by 1 base. The CDR3 spells CATQRGGGGDLNYGYTF. CDR3 coding DNA: TGCGCCACCCAGCGAGGGGGCGGTGGCGACCTTAACTATGGCTACACCTTC.

V and J are TRBV5-1 and TRBJ2-2, with 11 bases lining up with TRBD2. The CDR3 has 19 amino acids. V trimming: 3 bases; J trimming: 4 bases; junction bases outside the gene matches: 14. The germline V gene encodes CDR1 SGHRS and CDR2 YFSETQ. CDR3 residues: CASSSPRGTSGGGTGELFF. In nucleotides, the CDR3 is TGCGCCAGCAGCTCCCCCCGTGGGACTAGCGGCGGAGGCACCGGGGAGCTGTTTTTT.

The chain couples TRBV7-2 to TRBJ1-1; TRBD1 matches at 7 bases. The CDR3 has 14 amino acids. Germline V CDR1 and CDR2: SGHTA, FQGNSA. After removal of 5 bases from V and 4 bases from J, the junction contained 7 bases not matched to a gene. The CDR3 here is CASSPERQGTEAFF. The CDR3 DNA sequence: TGTGCCAGCAGCCCTGAACGACAGGGCACTGAAGCTTTCTTT.

V gene TRBV5-1 combines with J gene TRBJ2-7; 12 bases map to TRBD1. Germline CDR1 reads SGHRS; CDR2 reads YFSETQ. This CDR3 is built from 16 residues. The V segment lost 0 bases and the J segment 9 bases; nucleotides outside the gene matches: 10. The CDR3 coding sequence is TGCGCCAGCAGCTTGGATTCACCGGGACAGGGGGCGTTGCAGTACTTC. Its protein is CASSLDSPGQGALQYF.

The chain couples TRBV2 to TRBJ1-1; D gene unclear. The germline gives CDR1 SNHLY, CDR2 FYNNEI. The V and J ends lost 6 bases and 11 bases respectively, with 13 bases between them. The CDR3 length is 11 residues. The CDR3 loop reads CASRETTLAFF. The CDR3 DNA sequence: TGTGCCAGCAGAGAGACTACGCTGGCTTTCTTT.